The clone carrying this T cell receptor beta chain occurred a few times. V was clipped by 10 bases and J by 6 bases; unmatched bases: 6. CDR3 length equals 14 residues. Germline CDR1 and CDR2: MDHEN and SYDVKM. PCR employed 60 Vbeta and 13 Jbeta primers. The method was immunoSEQ multiplex PCR; TCRdb's version includes in-frame clones alone and lacks a portion of them. The data show over 60,000 clones, about 68% seen once. This entry comes from a study of cytomegalovirus exposure and HLA in healthy donors. The genes are TRBV28 and TRBJ2-1; 13 nucleotides line up with TRBD2. This receptor was obtained from a woman aged 25-40 years in good health and CMV-seropositive. Sequencing was carried out using PBMCs. The CDR3 bases are TGTGCCATCAAGGGACTAGCGGGAATCAATGAGCAGTTCTTC. Its translation is CAIKGLAGINEQFF.